These 24 T cell receptor beta chains originate from one sample sequenced in a study of tumor and adjacent non-tumor tissue in lung cancer. No cell sorting was done before RNA was extracted from the tissue. A modified ARM-PCR protocol with three rounds of nested PCR amplified TCRbeta. In TCRdb, the multiplex PCR reads were re-called with MiXCR into one record per CDR3 protein. The profile shows 100,000 to 150,000 distinct CDR3 sequences, around three fifths of them singletons. The sample comprised lung tumor tissue. These receptors originate from a man under 40 with non-small cell lung cancer.

The table lists this clonotype with a count of one. The chain uses TRBV5-1 and TRBJ1-2, with TRBD1 matching over 9 bases. This CDR3 is 13 amino acids long. The ends lost 3 bases at V and 6 bases at J; junction bases unmatched: 3. CDR1 and CDR2 from the germline V gene are SGHRS and YFSETQ. DNA for the CDR3: TGCGCCAGCAGCTGGGGACAGGGCAATGGCTACACCTTC. Translated, it gives CASSWGQGNGYTF. Drawing the rest from reference TRBV5-1 and TRBJ1-2, the complete variable domain is KAGVTQTPRYLIKTRGQQVTLSCSPISGHRSVSWYQQTPGQGLQFLFEYFSETQRNKGNFPGRFSGRQFSNSRSEMNVSTLELGDSALYLCASSWGQGNGYTFGSGTRLTVV.

This clonotype was observed many times. The V gene is TRBV6-5, the J gene TRBJ2-1, with a possible D match to TRBD1 (6 bases). The V gene's germline CDR1 is MNHEY and CDR2 SVGAGI. V was shortened by 0 bases and J by 6 bases, with 12 bases between the two germline ends. The length of the CDR3 is 15 residues. CDR3 DNA: TGTGCCAGCAGTTACTCGTGGGACATTAGCAATGAGCAGTTCTTC. It codes for CASSYSWDISNEQFF.

This clonotype was recorded at least ten times. This rearrangement joins TRBV4-2 to TRBJ1-5, with D possibly matching TRBD1 (6 bases). Trimming cost V 0 bases and J 7 bases, with 16 bases left between them. The CDR3 length is 16 residues. The germline gives CDR1 LGHNA, CDR2 YNFKEQ. Here the CDR3 reads CASSQDGGQGGQPQHF. In DNA form, the CDR3 reads TGTGCCAGCAGCCAAGATGGGGGGCAGGGAGGACAGCCCCAGCATTTT.

As regards this clonotype: This may arise from a read error, as a much more abundant clone is one base away. The J gene is TRBJ2-5, the V gene TRBV12-3 or TRBV12-4, with no clear D. The CDR3 totals 13 residues. The CDR3 sequence is CPSSFSLTETQYF. In DNA form, the CDR3 reads TGTCCCAGCAGTTTTAGTCTGACGGAGACCCAGTACTTC.

The J gene is TRBJ2-1, the V gene TRBV20-1; 7 bases map to TRBD2. V shed 2 bases and J 2 bases; nucleotides not matched to a gene: 3. Germline lookup yields CDR1 DFQATT and CDR2 SNEGSKA (reference sequence). This CDR3 comprises 14 residues. CDR3 sequence reads: CSARLGLAYNEQFF. CDR3 coding DNA: TGCAGTGCTAGACTAGGACTAGCCTACAATGAGCAGTTCTTC.

To note about this clonotype: This may come from a read error, since a much larger clone is one base off. The CDR3 sequence is CASNWTAYEQYF. DNA of the CDR3: TGTGCCAGCAACTGGACGGCCTACGAGCAGTACTTC. The rearrangement joins TRBV7-2 to TRBJ2-7; the D is unclear. Germline V gene lookup returns CDR1 SGHTA and CDR2 FQGNSA. The CDR3 consists of 12 residues. The V end was cut by 7 bases, the J end by 2 bases, with 9 bases between.

As to this clonotype: It may be a read error: a sequence one base away is much more abundant. V gene TRBV29-1 combines with J gene TRBJ1-2, with D possibly being TRBD1 (6 bases). The CDR3 has 12 residues. V lost 4 bases and J 4 bases, leaving 10 bases between the germline ends. Per germline, CDR1 SQVTM and CDR2 ANQGSEA. The CDR3 DNA is TGCAGCGTTGGGGGGGGGGCCTATGGCTACACCTTC. Encoded protein: CSVGGGAYGYTF. The full variable domain, completed using reference TRBV29-1 and TRBJ1-2, is SAVISQKPSRDICQRGTSLTIQCQVDSQVTMMFWYRQQPGQSLTLIATANQGSEATYESGFVIDKFPISRPNLTFSTLTVSNMSPEDSSIYLCSVGGGAYGYTFGSGTRLTVV.

The gene calls are TRBV11-1 and TRBJ2-1; 9 nucleotides match TRBD2. This CDR3 region has 16 residues. Trimming took 0 bases from V and 6 from J; bases not matched to a gene: 6. The germline V gene encodes CDR1 SGHAT and CDR2 FQDESV (reference sequence). CDR3 residues: CASSLAISGSRNEQFF. In nucleotides, the CDR3 is TGTGCCAGCAGCTTAGCGATTAGCGGGAGTCGCAATGAGCAGTTCTTC.

As concerns this clonotype: Germline and junction disagree at one end, which may indicate a read error. The chain recombines TRBV6-1 with TRBJ2-1, with D hard to call. The CDR3 has 16 residues. In germline, CDR1 is MNHNS, CDR2 SASEGT. The CDR3 loop reads CVSSGPRFRSYNEQFF. CDR3 nucleotide sequence: TGTGTCAGCAGTGGACCCCGTTTTCGCTCCTATAATGAGCAGTTCTTC.

As for this clonotype: A read error may account for a junction end that differs from germline. The rearrangement uses TRBV12-3 or TRBV12-4 and TRBJ2-4; a weak D match, TRBD1 (5 bases). The CDR3 spans 15 residues. This chain's CDR3 is CGSSLDSSGKNIQYF. The CDR3, as DNA: TGTGGCAGCAGTTTAGACAGCTCGGGCAAAAACATTCAATACTTC.

Details on this clonotype: A junction boundary mismatches the germline segment, possibly from a read error. The CDR3 region has the DNA TGTGCCAGCAGTTTAGTCGGGGGCTCCTACAATGAGCGGTTCTTC. This sequence encodes CASSLVGGSYNERFF. V gene TRBV11-2 combines with J gene TRBJ2-1, with D perhaps being TRBD1 or TRBD2 (6 bases each). The CDR3 consists of 15 residues. CDR1 is SGHAT, CDR2 FQNNGV, per germline.

To note about this clonotype: Germline is not matched at one junction end, which may reflect a read error. The genes are TRBV20-1 and TRBJ2-1; D possibly matches TRBD1 or TRBD2 (5 bases each). This CDR3 has 13 amino acids. Germline assignment: CDR1 DFQATT and CDR2 SNEGSKA (reference sequence). CDR3 nucleotide sequence: TGCAGTGCTAGAGATAGGGGAGTGAGTGAGCAGTTTTTC. Amino acid sequence: CSARDRGVSEQFF.

Of note for this clonotype: This clone may be a read error of a much larger clone one base away. This chain uses TRBV12-5 with TRBJ2-3, with D maybe TRBD2 (6 bases). The CDR3 is 16 amino acids. Germline lookup yields CDR1 LGHNT and CDR2 FRNRAP. V shed 6 bases and J shed 5 bases, with 21 bases lying between them. The CDR3 sequence: CASGLGLTGEQDTQYF. The DNA of the CDR3 is TGTGCTAGTGGCCTTGGACTAACGGGGGAACAAGATACGCAGTATTTT.

Only a few counts were recorded for this clonotype. The J gene is TRBJ1-5, the V gene TRBV4-1; D is uncertain. The V gene's germline CDR1 is MGHRA and CDR2 YSYEKL. V was shortened by 4 bases and J by 3 bases, with 10 bases between the two germline ends. The CDR3 runs to 14 residues. The CDR3 spells CASSPGRTNQPQHF. The CDR3 nucleotides read TGCGCCAGCAGCCCCGGCAGGACCAATCAGCCCCAGCATTTT.

As for this clonotype: A read error may explain this, as a much larger clone is one base away. This chain uses TRBV20-1 with TRBJ2-5; no definite D call. CDR3 length: 12 amino acids. The V gene lost 6 bases and the J gene lost 2 bases, with 10 bases spanning the gap. In germline, CDR1 is DFQATT, CDR2 SNEGSKA (reference sequence). CDR3 sequence reads: CSASEKQETQYF. The CDR3 coding sequence is TGCAGTGCCTCGGAGAAACAAGAGACCCAGTACTTC.

Turning to this clonotype: Being one base from a much bigger clone, this may be a read error. This chain uses TRBV4-3 with TRBJ2-5, with 9 nucleotides matching TRBD2. From germline, CDR1 is LGHNA and CDR2 YSLEER. The junction had 4 bases not matched to a gene; V was cut back by 3 bases and J by 5 bases. The CDR3 covers 14 residues. This CDR3 reads CASSQMTSGETQYF. CDR3 coding DNA: TGCGCCAGCAGCCAGATGACTAGCGGCGAGACCCAGTACTTC.

For this clonotype: A read error is likely, as this CDR3 ends without the conserved phenylalanine or tryptophan. The chain employs TRBV29-1 and TRBJ2-3; the match to TRBD2 covers 9 bases. Trimming cost V 5 bases and J 6 bases; bases outside gene matches: 12. This CDR3 has 15 residues. Germline V gene sequence: CDR1 SQVTM, CDR2 ANQGSEA. The CDR3 reads CSVTKGSGSYDTQYI. The DNA for the CDR3 is TGCAGCGTTACGAAGGGTAGCGGGAGTTATGATACGCAGTATATT.

The chain links TRBV24-1 to TRBJ1-2, with 10 bases that match TRBD1. The CDR3 is 16 amino acids. The trim removed 5 bases at V and 4 bases at J, leaving 9 bases unmatched. The germline CDR1 and CDR2 sequences are KGHDR and SFDVKD. In DNA, the CDR3 is TGTGCCACCAGTGGCCCGACAGGGGGCAACCTCTATGGCTACACCTTC. It specifies CATSGPTGGNLYGYTF.

As concerns this clonotype: Given the absence of the conserved phenylalanine or tryptophan at the CDR3 end, a read error is likely. V and J are TRBV11-3 and TRBJ2-1; D is undetermined. Germline loops: CDR1 SGHNT, CDR2 YENEEA. The CDR3 has 15 amino acids. CDR3 bases: TGTGCTAGCAGCTCAGGTGATAGTCTAGGGAATGAGCAGTTCTCC. Translated, it gives CASSSGDSLGNEQFS.

The rearrangement links TRBV28 to TRBJ1-1; D remains unclear. In germline, CDR1 is MDHEN, CDR2 SYDVKM. V lost 4 bases, J lost 4 bases, and 19 bases lay in between. The CDR3 spans 16 residues. The CDR3 nucleotides are TGTGCCAGCAGTTCGCCGTCGGGCAGACTGATCACTGAAGCTTTCTTT. This gives the protein CASSSPSGRLITEAFF.

The sample holds one count of this clonotype. The junction departs from the called germline gene at one end, perhaps through a read error. The chain couples TRBV20-1 to TRBJ1-2; 10 bases are a match to TRBD1. The CDR3 consists of 13 residues. CDR1 is DFQATT, CDR2 SNEGSKA, per germline (reference sequence). CDR3: CNATPTGGYRHTF. CDR3 nucleotides: TGCAATGCTACCCCGACAGGGGGCTATCGCCACACCTTC.

With respect to this clonotype: One end of the junction varies from germline; a read error may be responsible. The chain combines TRBV6-6 with TRBJ2-5, with TRBD2 matching over 14 bases. CDR1 MNHNY and CDR2 SVGAGI come from the germline V gene (reference sequence). The CDR3 covers 15 residues. CDR3 sequence (DNA): TGTACCAGCAGACTAGGGACTAGCGGGGGCGAGACCCATTACTTC. It codes for CTSRLGTSGGETHYF.

This clonotype occurred once. Given a much more abundant clone one base away, this may be a read error. This CDR3 is missing its conserved last phenylalanine or tryptophan, likely due to a read error. The chain joins TRBV4-1 to TRBJ1-2; no clear D gene. V lost 2 bases to trimming and J lost 5 bases, with 15 bases between them. Germline V gene lookup returns CDR1 MGHRA and CDR2 YSYEKL. The CDR3 length is 15 residues. As DNA, the CDR3 is TGCGCCAGCAGCCAATTGTTTCGGCAGGAGTATGGCTACACCTAC. Protein product: CASSQLFRQEYGYTY.

The V call is TRBV12-3 or TRBV12-4, the J call TRBJ2-5; 10 bases fit TRBD2. The length of the CDR3 is 13 residues. The V gene end was trimmed by 8 bases and the J gene end by 5 bases; junction bases not matched to a gene: 5. CDR3 protein: CASGGLARETQYF. CDR3 sequence (DNA): TGTGCCAGCGGGGGACTAGCGAGGGAGACCCAGTACTTC.